The 11 T cell receptor beta chains below all came from one sample that was sequenced in a study of T cells in localized non-small cell lung cancer. TCRdb's table, derived via immunoSEQ multiplex PCR, lists solely in-frame clones and lacks some. There are about 43,000 clones in the sample; 91% occur only once, and about 10% lies in the top ten. Specimen: PBMCs, collected before any cancer treatment. All receptors derive from a woman aged 40-69 years with stage II lung adenocarcinoma.

V is TRBV6-5 and J is TRBJ1-1; possibly TRBD1 for D (5 bases). The V end was cut by 7 bases, the J end by 5 bases, with 20 bases between. The V gene's germline CDR1 is MNHEY and CDR2 SVGAGI. This CDR3 is 15 amino acids long. In nucleotides, the CDR3 is TGTGCCAGCACCCTAGGGAGGGGAAGAGGGACTGAAGCTTTCTTT. Protein sequence: CASTLGRGRGTEAFF.

This rearrangement joins TRBV28 to TRBJ1-1, with TRBD1 identical over 8 bases. The length of the CDR3 is 14 residues. V was clipped by 5 bases and J by 10 bases; unmatched bases: 12. Looked up from germline, CDR1 is MDHEN and CDR2 is SYDVKM. CDR3 sequence reads: CASSPGGARGGAFF. CDR3 coding DNA: TGTGCCAGCAGTCCAGGGGGCGCCAGAGGGGGAGCTTTCTTT.

The V and J genes are TRBV19 and TRBJ2-5, with a possible D match to TRBD2 (5 bases). V was clipped by 1 base and J by 1 base, with 7 bases between them. The CDR3 totals 14 residues. CDR1 and CDR2 from the germline V gene are LNHDA and SQIVND (reference sequence). The CDR3 DNA is TGTGCCAGTAGTATAGCCGGGGTCCAAGAGACCCAGTACTTC. Translated: CASSIAGVQETQYF.

The chain has TRBV5-1 and TRBJ2-7, with a tentative D call TRBD2 (5 bases). Germline CDR1 SGHRS, CDR2 YFSETQ. V was shortened by 4 bases and J by 3 bases, with 17 bases between the two germline ends. The CDR3 is made up of 15 amino acids. Written as DNA, the CDR3 is TGCGCCAGCAGCCCCGCTTCGGAGGCCAGCTACGAGCAGTACTTC. Encoded protein: CASSPASEASYEQYF.

This chain links TRBV5-5 with TRBJ2-7; D is uncertain. The germline V gene has CDR1 SGHKS and CDR2 YYEKEE (reference sequence). V dropped 4 bases and J dropped 3 bases, with 11 bases sitting between them. The CDR3 contains 13 residues. This chain's CDR3 is CASSPMGFYEQYF. CDR3 nucleotide sequence: TGTGCCAGCAGCCCCATGGGTTTCTACGAGCAGTACTTC.

The rearrangement links TRBV5-6 to TRBJ1-2; D remains unclear. CDR1 and CDR2 from the germline V gene are SGHDT and YYEEEE. Trimming pared 4 bases from V and 4 bases from J, leaving 11 bases between. This CDR3 has 13 amino acids. In DNA form, the CDR3 reads TGTGCCAGCAGCCCAAGACAACCCTATGGCTACACCTTC. Translated: CASSPRQPYGYTF.

The chain is built from TRBV4-1 and TRBJ1-1; possibly TRBD1 for D (5 bases). Germline CDR1 is MGHRA and CDR2 is YSYEKL. This CDR3 is 15 amino acids long. Between the trimmed V and J ends, which lost 4 bases and 1 base, there was a span of 13 bases. Here the CDR3 reads CASSPLGVSNTEAFF. CDR3 in DNA: TGCGCCAGCAGCCCCTTGGGGGTGTCGAACACTGAAGCTTTCTTT.

This chain joins TRBV19 and TRBJ1-3; the D gene is possibly TRBD1 (5 bases). The CDR3 runs to 14 residues. CDR1 and CDR2 from the germline V gene are LNHDA and SQIVND (reference sequence). The V end was cut by 9 bases, the J end by 0 bases, with 12 bases between. CDR3 amino acids: CASRQQNSGNTIYF. In DNA, the CDR3 is TGTGCCAGCAGACAGCAAAACTCTGGAAACACCATATATTTT.

The genes are TRBV9 and TRBJ1-1; D gene unclear. This CDR3 region has 13 residues. V lost 1 base and J lost 4, with 8 bases in between. Germline CDR1 SGDLS, CDR2 YYNGEE. Here the CDR3 reads CASSVYLSTEAFF. The CDR3 nucleotides read TGTGCCAGCAGCGTATATTTAAGCACTGAAGCTTTCTTT.

The V and J genes are TRBV7-8 and TRBJ1-1, with unresolved D. CDR3 size: 17 residues. Trimming stripped 4 bases from V and 1 base from J, with 19 bases between. Per the germline V gene, CDR1 is SGHVS and CDR2 is FQNEAQ. Written as DNA, the CDR3 is TGTGCCAGCAGCTCCCCTGGTCCGGACTGGGGGAACACTGAAGCTTTCTTT. Protein product: CASSSPGPDWGNTEAFF.

V gene TRBV14 combines with J gene TRBJ2-7; 7 bases are shared with TRBD1. CDR1 is SGHDN, CDR2 FVKESK, per germline. The trim removed 4 bases at V and 8 bases at J, leaving 14 bases unmatched. The CDR3 has 15 amino acids. CDR3 in amino acids: CASSLPGQTIGKQYF. The CDR3 bases are TGTGCCAGCAGCCTACCGGGACAGACGATTGGAAAGCAGTACTTC.